The clone carrying this T cell receptor (beta chain) showed up just once. Its antigen is undetermined. The data derive from a study of shared clonotypes between healthy human individuals. CD4+ cells were split into CD45RA+ naive and CD45RA-negative memory subsets. In the sorted-subset replicate PCRs, about 190 ng DNA, 25,000 to 30,000 T cell genomes, was used. Data came from immunoSEQ multiplex PCR; TCRdb stores just in-frame clones and leaves some out. This table holds some 2,100,000 clones, 95% found once. Study findings and constraints: Generally, naive subsets came out with larger estimated richness than memory subsets. Large depth notwithstanding, sorted-subset sequencing proved incomplete by rarefaction.

This CDR3 comprises 15 residues. J gave up 7 bases and V 1 base, and 7 bases lay outside the gene matches. CDR1 and CDR2 from the germline V gene are LNHDA and SQIVND (reference sequence). The TCR originated in a man between 18 and 29 years old in good health. The rearrangement uses TRBV19 and TRBJ1-2; 9 bases map to TRBD1. Sequencing input: naive CD4+ T cells sorted from blood. This sample's subset: CD45RA+ positively selected. The CDR3 loop is CASSIARTGAGGYTF. DNA of the CDR3: TGTGCCAGTAGTATAGCCCGGACAGGGGCTGGTGGCTACACCTTC.